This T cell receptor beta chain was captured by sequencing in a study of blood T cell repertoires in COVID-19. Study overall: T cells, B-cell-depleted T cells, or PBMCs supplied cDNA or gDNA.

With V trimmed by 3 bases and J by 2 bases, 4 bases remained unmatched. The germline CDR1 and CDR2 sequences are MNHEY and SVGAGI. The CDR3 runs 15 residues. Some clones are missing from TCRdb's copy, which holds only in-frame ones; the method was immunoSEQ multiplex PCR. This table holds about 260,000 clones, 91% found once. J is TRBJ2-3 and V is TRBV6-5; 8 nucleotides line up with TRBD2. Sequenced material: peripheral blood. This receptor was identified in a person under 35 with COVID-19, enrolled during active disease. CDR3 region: CASSYMREVTDTQYF. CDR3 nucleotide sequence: TGTGCCAGCAGTTATATGCGGGAGGTCACAGATACGCAGTATTTT.